Listed here are 15 T cell receptor beta chains from one sample, sequenced in a study of T cell responses to AZD1222 COVID-19 vaccine. Some clones are missing from TCRdb's copy, which holds only in-frame ones; the method was immunoSEQ multiplex PCR. The repertoire holds around 130,000 clones, with approximately 83% as singletons. Sequenced here: peripheral blood, sampled on day 0 of AZD1222 vaccination. These receptors all come from an adult in good health.

The gene calls are TRBV19 and TRBJ1-2; no definite D call. The V gene's germline CDR1 is LNHDA and CDR2 SQIVND (reference sequence). The CDR3 loop spans 12 amino acids. Trimming removed 4 bases at V and 3 bases at J, with 6 bases between. CDR3 loop: CASSKRDYGYTF. The CDR3, as DNA: TGTGCCAGTAGTAAGAGGGACTATGGCTACACCTTC.

This chain links TRBV30 with TRBJ1-4; weak D call: TRBD1 (6 bases). The CDR3 length is 11 residues. Germline V gene sequence: CDR1 GTSNPN, CDR2 SVGIG (reference sequence). Trimming removed 5 bases at V and 8 bases at J, with 9 bases between. This CDR3 reads CAWGQLEKLFF. CDR3 DNA sequence: TGTGCCTGGGGACAGCTCGAAAAACTGTTTTTT.

The chain couples TRBV5-4 to TRBJ2-7; the D gene is possibly TRBD2 (6 bases). The length of the CDR3 is 15 residues. V was clipped by 4 bases and J by 0 bases, with 14 bases between them. CDR1 is SGHNT, CDR2 YYREEE, per germline (reference sequence). The CDR3 region has the DNA TGTGCCAGCAGCCTGGGGACTGTGAGCTCCTACGAGCAGTACTTC. It specifies CASSLGTVSSYEQYF.

This clone was counted ten times or more. V and J are TRBV7-9 and TRBJ2-1; TRBD2 agrees at 11 bases. In germline, CDR1 is SEHNR, CDR2 FQNEAQ (reference sequence). CDR3 length: 15 residues. J lost 9 bases, V lost 1 base, and 5 bases had no gene match. The CDR3: CASSLGLAGGGEQFF. CDR3 bases: TGTGCCAGCAGCTTAGGCCTAGCGGGAGGCGGTGAGCAGTTCTTC.

The CDR3 DNA follows: TGTGCCAGTAGCGTGTTACTGGGACAGGGCTTCCACGAGCAGTACTTC. Translating it yields CASSVLLGQGFHEQYF. The chain carries TRBV19 and TRBJ2-7; TRBD1 agrees at 9 bases. The length of the CDR3 is 16 residues. Trimming at V came to 6 bases and at J to 5 bases, leaving 14 bases not matched to a gene. Germline values: CDR1 LNHDA, CDR2 SQIVND (reference sequence).

In its sample, this clone was seen once. J is TRBJ1-5 and V is TRBV29-1, with D possibly being TRBD1 (6 bases). Germline V gene data show CDR1 as SQVTM and CDR2 as ANQGSEA. The CDR3 length is 16 residues. The germline V and J ends were trimmed by 8 bases and 6 bases, with 26 bases remaining between them. CDR3: CSPNLIGGSIGQPQHF. CDR3 in DNA: TGCAGCCCAAATCTTATAGGGGGTTCGATAGGTCAGCCCCAGCATTTT. The full variable domain, completed using reference TRBV29-1 and TRBJ1-5, is SAVISQKPSRDICQRGTSLTIQCQVDSQVTMMFWYRQQPGQSLTLIATANQGSEATYESGFVIDKFPISRPNLTFSTLTVSNMSPEDSSIYLCSPNLIGGSIGQPQHFGDGTRLSIL.

The chain has TRBV9 and TRBJ1-6; maybe TRBD1 (5 bases). The CDR3 runs 14 residues. With 2 bases removed from V and 5 bases from J, the gap between germline ends came to 8 bases. Germline CDR1 SGDLS, CDR2 YYNGEE. The CDR3: CASSVGGDNSPLHF. The CDR3 nucleotides are TGTGCCAGCAGCGTTGGGGGGGATAATTCACCCCTCCACTTT.

This clone has only one observation. This chain joins TRBV7-2 and TRBJ1-5; D call uncertain. Trimming took 2 bases from V and 0 from J, leaving 8 bases between them. The CDR3 spans 15 residues. Germline values: CDR1 SGHTA, CDR2 FQGNSA. Written as DNA, the CDR3 is TGTGCCAGCAGCTTATGGGCAGTTAGCAATCAGCCCCAGCATTTT. Its translation is CASSLWAVSNQPQHF.

This chain joins TRBV10-3 and TRBJ1-2; TRBD1 matches 7 bases. The trim removed 6 bases at V and 4 bases at J, leaving 8 bases unmatched. Germline V gene data show CDR1 as ENHRY and CDR2 as SYGVKD. The CDR3 runs to 14 residues. This CDR3 is CAISRDSTVYGYTF. DNA for the CDR3: TGTGCCATCAGCCGGGACAGCACCGTCTATGGCTACACCTTC.

In this sample, this clone turned up once. The chain joins TRBV6-5 to TRBJ1-5; 8 nucleotides line up with TRBD1. Germline CDR1 reads MNHEY; CDR2 reads SVGAGI. This CDR3 comprises 15 residues. J lost 5 bases, V lost 4 bases, and 7 bases had no gene match. The CDR3 loop reads CASSSQTGGHQPQHF. The CDR3 DNA follows: TGTGCCAGCAGTTCCCAAACAGGGGGTCATCAGCCCCAGCATTTT.

CDR3 sequence: CASSLAGLGSYEQYF. In DNA, the CDR3 is TGTGCCAGCAGCTTGGCCGGACTTGGGTCCTACGAGCAGTACTTC. The chain links TRBV5-6 to TRBJ2-7, with D possibly matching TRBD2 (5 bases). There are 15 residues in the CDR3. CDR1 SGHDT and CDR2 YYEEEE come from the germline V gene. Trimming removed 0 bases at V and 1 base at J, with 11 bases between.

The chain combines TRBV28 with TRBJ1-2; 7 bases match TRBD1. V was pared by 6 bases and J by 4 bases, with 8 bases of the junction left unmatched. CDR1 is MDHEN and CDR2 is SYDVKM in the germline V gene. The CDR3 is made up of 14 amino acids. In DNA form, the CDR3 reads TGTGCCAGCAGGCCAGGGGGGGACGGCTATGGCTACACCTTC. This encodes CASRPGGDGYGYTF.

The sample holds one count of this clone. J is TRBJ1-1 and V is TRBV29-1; D not resolved. Trimming took off 2 bases at V and 11 bases at J, with 15 bases between the two ends. Germline values: CDR1 SQVTM, CDR2 ANQGSEA. CDR3 size: 12 residues. The CDR3 reads CSVEIGSAVAFF. Here the CDR3 DNA reads TGCAGCGTTGAAATAGGAAGTGCCGTGGCTTTCTTT.

The chain employs TRBV18 and TRBJ1-4; 7 nucleotides align to TRBD1. V was pared by 3 bases and J by 4 bases, with 2 bases of the junction left unmatched. CDR3 length equals 14 residues. Germline V gives CDR1 KGHSH, CDR2 LQKENI. The CDR3 protein is CASSPRQGNEKLFF. CDR3 sequence (DNA): TGTGCCAGCTCACCGAGACAGGGTAATGAAAAACTGTTTTTT.

For the CDR3, the DNA is TGTGCCACCAGTGATTCAGGCAGGGGGCGGGAGACGACCGGGGAGCTGTTTTTT. Its protein is CATSDSGRGRETTGELFF. The genes are TRBV24-1 and TRBJ2-2; D might be TRBD1 (8 bases). Germline loops: CDR1 KGHDR, CDR2 SFDVKD. V shed 2 bases and J shed 5 bases, with 20 bases lying between them. The CDR3 extends over 18 amino acids.